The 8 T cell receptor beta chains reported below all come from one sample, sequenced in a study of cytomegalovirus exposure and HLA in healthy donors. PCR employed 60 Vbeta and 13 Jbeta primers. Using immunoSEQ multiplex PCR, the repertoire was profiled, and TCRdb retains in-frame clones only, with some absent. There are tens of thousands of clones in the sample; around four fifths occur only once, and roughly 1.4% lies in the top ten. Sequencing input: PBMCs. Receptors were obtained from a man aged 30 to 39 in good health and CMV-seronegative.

The CDR3 DNA reads TGTGCCAGCAGGTCCGGGACACGACAGAACACTGAAGCTTTCTTT. As protein: CASRSGTRQNTEAFF. The chain couples TRBV11-2 to TRBJ1-1, with D possibly being TRBD1 (6 bases). Germline CDR1 and CDR2: SGHAT and FQNNGV. The V and J ends lost 6 bases and 1 base respectively, with 15 bases between them. The CDR3 runs to 15 residues.

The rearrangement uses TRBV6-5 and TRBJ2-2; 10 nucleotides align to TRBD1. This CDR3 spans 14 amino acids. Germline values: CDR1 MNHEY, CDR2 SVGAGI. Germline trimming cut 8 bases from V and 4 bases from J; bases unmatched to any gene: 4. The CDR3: CASRGQGTTGELFF. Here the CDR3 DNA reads TGTGCCAGCCGGGGACAGGGGACCACCGGGGAGCTGTTTTTT.

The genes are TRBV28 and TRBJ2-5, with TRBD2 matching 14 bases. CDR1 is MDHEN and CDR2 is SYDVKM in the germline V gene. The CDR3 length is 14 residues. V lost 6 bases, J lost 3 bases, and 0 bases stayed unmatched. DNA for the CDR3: TGTGCCAGCAGGACTAGCGGGGGGGAAGAGACCCAGTACTTC. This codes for CASRTSGGEETQYF.

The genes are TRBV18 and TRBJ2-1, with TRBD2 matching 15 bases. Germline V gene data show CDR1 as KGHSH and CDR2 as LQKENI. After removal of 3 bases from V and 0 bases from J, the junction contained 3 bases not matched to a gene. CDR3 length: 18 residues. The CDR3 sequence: CASSPGTSGGLSYNEQFF. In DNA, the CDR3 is TGTGCCAGCTCACCGGGGACTAGCGGGGGGCTCTCCTACAATGAGCAGTTCTTC.

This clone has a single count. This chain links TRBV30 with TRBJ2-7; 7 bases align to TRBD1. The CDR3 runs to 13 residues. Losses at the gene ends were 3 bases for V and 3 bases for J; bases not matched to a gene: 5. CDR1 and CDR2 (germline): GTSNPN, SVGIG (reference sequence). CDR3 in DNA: TGTGCCTGGAGCGTAAGGGGGCTCTACGAGCAGTACTTC. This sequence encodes CAWSVRGLYEQYF.

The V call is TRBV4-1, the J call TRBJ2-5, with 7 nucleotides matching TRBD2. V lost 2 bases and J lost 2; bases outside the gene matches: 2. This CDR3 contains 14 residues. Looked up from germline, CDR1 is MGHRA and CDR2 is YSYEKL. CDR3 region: CASSQPGLQETQYF. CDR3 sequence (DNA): TGCGCCAGCAGCCAACCGGGACTACAAGAGACCCAGTACTTC.

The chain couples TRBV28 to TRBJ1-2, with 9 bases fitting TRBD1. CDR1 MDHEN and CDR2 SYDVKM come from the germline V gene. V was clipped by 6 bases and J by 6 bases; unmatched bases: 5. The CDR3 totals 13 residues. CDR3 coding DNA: TGTGCCAGCAGCAACAGGGGGCGGGATGGCTACACCTTC. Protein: CASSNRGRDGYTF.

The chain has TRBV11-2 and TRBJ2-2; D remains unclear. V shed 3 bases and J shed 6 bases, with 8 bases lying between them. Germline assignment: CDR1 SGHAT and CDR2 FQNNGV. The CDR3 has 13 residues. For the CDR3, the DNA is TGTGCCAGCAGCTTTACGGTCCCCGGGGAGCTGTTTTTT. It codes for CASSFTVPGELFF.